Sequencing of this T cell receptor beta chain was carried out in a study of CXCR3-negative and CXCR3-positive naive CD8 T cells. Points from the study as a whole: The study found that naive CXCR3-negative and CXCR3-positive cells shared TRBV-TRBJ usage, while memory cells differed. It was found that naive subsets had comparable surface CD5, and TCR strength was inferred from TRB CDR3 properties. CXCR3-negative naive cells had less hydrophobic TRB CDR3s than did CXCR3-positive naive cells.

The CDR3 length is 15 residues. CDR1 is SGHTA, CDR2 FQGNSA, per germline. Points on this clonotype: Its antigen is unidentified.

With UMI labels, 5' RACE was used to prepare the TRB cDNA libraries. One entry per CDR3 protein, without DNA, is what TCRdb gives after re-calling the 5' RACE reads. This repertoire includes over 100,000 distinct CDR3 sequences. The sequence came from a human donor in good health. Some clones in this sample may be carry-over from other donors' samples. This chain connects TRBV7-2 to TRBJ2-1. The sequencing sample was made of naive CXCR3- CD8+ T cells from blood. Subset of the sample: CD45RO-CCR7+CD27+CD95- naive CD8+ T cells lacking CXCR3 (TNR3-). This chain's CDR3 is CASSPIGLAYNEQFF.